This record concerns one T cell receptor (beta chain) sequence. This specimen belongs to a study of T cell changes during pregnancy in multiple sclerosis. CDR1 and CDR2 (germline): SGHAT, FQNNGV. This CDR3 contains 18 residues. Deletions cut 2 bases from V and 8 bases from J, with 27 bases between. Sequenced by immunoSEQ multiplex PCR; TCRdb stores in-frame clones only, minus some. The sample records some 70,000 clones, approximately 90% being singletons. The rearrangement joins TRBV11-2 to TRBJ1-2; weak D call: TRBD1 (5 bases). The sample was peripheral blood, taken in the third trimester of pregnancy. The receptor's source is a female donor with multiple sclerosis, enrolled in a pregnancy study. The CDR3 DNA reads TGTGCCAGCAGCTTAATTCCAGGGATGACGTTTCGCACTCGGGGCTACACCTTC. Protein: CASSLIPGMTFRTRGYTF. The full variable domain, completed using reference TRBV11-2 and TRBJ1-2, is EAGVAQSPRYKIIEKRQSVAFWCNPISGHATLYWYQQILGQGPKLLIQFQNNGVVDDSQLPKDRFSAERLKGVDSTLKIQPAKLEDSAVYLCASSLIPGMTFRTRGYTFGSGTRLTVV.